This T cell receptor (beta chain) derives from a study of T cell repertoires in cytomegalovirus infection. At the level of the study: CMV infection and matching HLA type were both indicated by public TCR beta signatures.

The CDR3 covers 16 residues. Trimming shortened V by 2 bases and J by 9 bases, and 19 bases separated the two germline ends. Per the germline V gene, CDR1 is SGHTA and CDR2 is FQGNSA. TCRdb redid the calling of the reads with MiXCR, one entry per CDR3 protein. The table shows more than 400,000 distinct CDR3 sequences, with about 30% occurring only once. This clonotype showed up many times. Its antigen remains unknown. Notes on the study in general: Summed public TCR beta family frequency identified CMV carriers bearing the relevant HLA. The ex vivo response was dominated by HLA-C-restricted CMV-specific TCR beta clonotypes.

This sequence was found in a human donor in good health (CMV status not recorded). Some clones in this sample may be carry-over from other donors' samples. The sample taken for sequencing was PBMCs. The rearrangement uses TRBV7-2 and TRBJ2-2; tentatively, D is TRBD2 (6 bases). Here the CDR3 reads CASSLSDSGGFRELFF. In DNA form, the CDR3 reads TGTGCCAGCAGCTTATCGGATAGCGGCGGGTTCCGGGAGCTGTTTTTT.